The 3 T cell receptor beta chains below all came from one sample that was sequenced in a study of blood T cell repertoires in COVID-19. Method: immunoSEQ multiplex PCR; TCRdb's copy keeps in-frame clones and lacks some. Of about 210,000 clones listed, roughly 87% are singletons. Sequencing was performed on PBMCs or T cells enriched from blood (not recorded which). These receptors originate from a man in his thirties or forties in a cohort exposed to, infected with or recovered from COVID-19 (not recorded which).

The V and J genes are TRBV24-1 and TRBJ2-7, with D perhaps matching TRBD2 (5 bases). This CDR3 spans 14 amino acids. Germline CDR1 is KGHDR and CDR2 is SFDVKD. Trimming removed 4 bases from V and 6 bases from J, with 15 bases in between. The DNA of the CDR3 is TGTGCCACCAGTGACCGGACTTCCACCTCCGAGCAGTACTTC. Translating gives CATSDRTSTSEQYF.

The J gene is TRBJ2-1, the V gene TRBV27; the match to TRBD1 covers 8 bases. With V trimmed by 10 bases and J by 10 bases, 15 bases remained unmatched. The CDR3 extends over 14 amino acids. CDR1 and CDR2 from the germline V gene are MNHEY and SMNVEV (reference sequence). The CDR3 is CANSLPRRGQEQFF. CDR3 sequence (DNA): TGTGCCAACAGCCTCCCCCGCAGGGGGCAAGAGCAGTTCTTC.

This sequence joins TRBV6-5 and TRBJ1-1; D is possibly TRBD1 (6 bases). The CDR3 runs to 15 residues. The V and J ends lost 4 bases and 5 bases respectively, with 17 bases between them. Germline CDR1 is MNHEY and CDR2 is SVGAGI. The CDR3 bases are TGTGCCAGCAGTTTCGCCCAGGGGCGGTGGACTGAAGCTTTCTTT. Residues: CASSFAQGRWTEAFF.